The entry that follows covers one T cell receptor beta chain sequence. Its antigen specificity is not known. No base-level quality is on record; no much larger clone is a single base apart. Patients with autoimmune disease history or receiving systemic immunosuppression were excluded from the trial. Peripheral blood for TCR sequencing was collected from all dose cohorts at baseline, on cycle 4 day 1, and on cycle 7 day 1. The samples were taken from a phase I, first-in-human, multicenter, open-label dose-escalation trial of ivuxolimab. Adults with locally advanced or metastatic melanoma, renal cell carcinoma, hepatocellular carcinoma or head and neck squamous cell carcinoma were enrolled in the trial. CD4+ and CD8+ T cells were sorted separately from peripheral blood before TCR sequencing. Genomic DNA was extracted from sorted cells for sequencing of the TCRbeta CDR3 region. The immunoSEQ Assay was used for sequencing of TCRbeta CDR3 regions. In TCRdb, the immuneACCESS table is reduced to in-frame sequences with V and J assigned. These tables do not hold every clone; where another copy was compared, an unresolved V gene accounts for under half, and the others remain unexplained. This sample gives about 82,000 clones in total; just over 85% of them show up just once. The ten largest make up 1.5% to 2.5% of the sample.

There are 11 amino acids in the CDR3, from cysteine to phenylalanine inclusive. The kept DNA is CDR3 alone, 33 bases in frame from the first base. V is shortened by 10 bases, J by 8 bases, and the region joining them spans 12 bases. For CDR1 and CDR2, the germline V gene (reference sequence) lists MNHEY and SMNVEV. This entry is derived from a study of OX40 agonist ivuxolimab in advanced cancers. Looking at the study overall: Ivuxolimab was a fully human IgG2 agonistic monoclonal antibody targeting the costimulatory receptor OX40 (CD134). Intravenous ivuxolimab was administered to patients every 2 weeks at six dose levels: 0.01, 0.1, 0.3, 1.5, 3 and 10 mg/kg. The paper covers the monotherapy dose-escalation part of the phase I ivuxolimab trial, which included N = 52 patients. Among the 52 dose-escalation patients, approximately 20 had hepatocellular carcinoma, around 15 melanoma, 9 renal cell carcinoma and 9 head and neck cancer. Peripheral TCRbeta sequencing was intended to test whether TCR sequence diversity was altered and clonal T-cell expansion was caused by ivuxolimab. Prior anti-PD-1, anti-PD-L1 or anti-CTLA-4 therapy was permitted, and checkpoint inhibitors had been received by less than 45% of dose-escalation patients. In the dose-escalation cohort, 65% to 90% of patients were male, and the mean age was around 60 years, with a range of about 23 to 90. Partial responses were achieved by three dose-escalation patients, of whom one had hepatocellular carcinoma and two had cutaneous melanoma.

Findings and caveats that apply to the study as a whole: The antigen specificity of the peripheral T cells that underwent clonal expansion was not determined. In the 0.1-3.0 mg/kg groups, partial responders were among the patients with the lowest normalized peripheral clonal expansion, particularly in CD8+ T cells. On average, CD8+ T cells showed more expanded clones than CD4+ T cells after ivuxolimab. At doses of 0.1 to 3.0 mg/kg, clonal expansion of both CD4+ and CD8+ T cells in blood was seen between baseline and week 6. Low levels of normalized T-cell clonal expansion were also shown by some nonresponding patients.

Sequences were derived from CD4+ or CD8+ T cells sorted from blood, sampled in a trial of the OX40 agonist ivuxolimab. This TCR derives from an adult with an advanced solid tumor such as melanoma, head and neck, liver or kidney cancer. In this chain, TRBV27 is recombined with TRBJ2-4; a tentative D call is TRBD1 (5 bases match). The DNA reads TGTGCCATCCCGTCGACAGACATTCAGTACTTC. Its coded protein is CAIPSTDIQYF.